The 18 T cell receptor beta chains listed next were all sequenced from one sample in a study of blood T cell repertoires in COVID-19. Sequenced by immunoSEQ multiplex PCR; TCRdb stores in-frame clones only, minus some. The profile covers about 200,000 clones, with 80% to 90% appearing a single time and approximately 2% taken by the ten largest. The sample comprised peripheral blood. Receptors originate from a man aged 30 to 39 who had recovered from COVID-19.

The CDR3 region is CASSHAWGRALPSEAFF. CDR3 nucleotide sequence: TGCGCCAGCAGCCACGCCTGGGGCAGGGCGTTACCCTCTGAAGCTTTCTTT. The chain recombines TRBV4-1 with TRBJ1-1; TRBD1 is a possible D gene (5 bases). Germline V lookup: CDR1 MGHRA, CDR2 YSYEKL. Trimming stripped 3 bases from V and 6 bases from J, with 23 bases between. The CDR3 contains 17 residues.

The rearrangement joins TRBV5-6 to TRBJ2-4; D call uncertain. This CDR3 region has 13 residues. Germline lookup yields CDR1 SGHDT and CDR2 YYEEEE. The V end lost 4 bases, the J end lost 11 bases, and 16 bases lay between the germline ends. CDR3 sequence reads: CASSPTAQNVQYF. CDR3 in DNA: TGTGCCAGCAGCCCGACGGCACAGAACGTTCAGTACTTC.

The CDR3 spells CASSSRDREKGRTDTQYF. CDR3 nucleotides: TGTGCCAGCAGCTCGAGGGACAGGGAGAAGGGGAGGACAGATACGCAGTATTTT. The V gene is TRBV5-4, the J gene TRBJ2-3; 9 nucleotides align to TRBD1. The CDR3 has 18 amino acids. Germline CDR1 SGHNT, CDR2 YYREEE (reference sequence). Trimming at V came to 3 bases and at J to 3 bases, leaving 14 bases not matched to a gene.

The chain uses TRBV10-3 and TRBJ2-2, with TRBD2 matching over 7 bases. This CDR3 contains 16 residues. Germline values: CDR1 ENHRY, CDR2 SYGVKD. The V and J ends lost 6 bases and 2 bases, in that order; junction bases with no gene match: 9. The CDR3 DNA reads as TGTGCCATCAGCAACGCCCTAGCGGCTAACACCGGGGAGCTGTTTTTT. This translates into CAISNALAANTGELFF.

The chain couples TRBV4-3 to TRBJ1-5, with 12 bases identical to TRBD1. The CDR3 consists of 17 residues. With V trimmed by 1 base and J by 4 bases, 5 bases remained unmatched. Germline CDR1 and CDR2: LGHNA and YSLEER. CDR3 coding DNA: TGCGCCAGCAGCCAAGTCTGGGGACAGGGGGCAAATCAGCCCCAGCATTTT. Its translation is CASSQVWGQGANQPQHF.

CDR3 loop: CASSREGPSSGNTIYF. The CDR3 DNA is TGTGCCAGCTCTCGAGAGGGCCCGAGCTCTGGAAACACCATATATTTT. The rearrangement links TRBV18 to TRBJ1-3, with D unresolved. CDR1 is KGHSH and CDR2 is LQKENI in the germline V gene. There are 16 residues in the CDR3. Between the trimmed V and J ends, which lost 6 bases and 0 bases, there was a span of 15 bases. Supplemented by reference TRBV18 and TRBJ1-3, the full variable domain reads NAGVMQNPRHLVRRRGQEARLRCSPMKGHSHVYWYRQLPEEGLKFMVYLQKENIIDESGMPKERFSAEFPKEGPSILRIQQVVRGDSAAYFCASSREGPSSGNTIYFGEGSWLTVV.

The chain employs TRBV4-1 and TRBJ1-2; 9 nucleotides match TRBD1. V lost 1 base and J lost 0; bases outside the gene matches: 9. The CDR3 is 18 residues long. Germline assignment: CDR1 MGHRA and CDR2 YSYEKL. DNA of the CDR3: TGCGCCAGCAGCCAAGCTCCCTGGGGACAGGGCGCTAACTATGGCTACACCTTC. Translated: CASSQAPWGQGANYGYTF.

The chain's CDR3 is CASSKDRGRFEQYF. The CDR3 DNA reads as TGTGCCAGCAGCAAGGACAGGGGGCGCTTCGAGCAGTACTTC. The chain recombines TRBV5-4 with TRBJ2-7; 11 bases align to TRBD1. Germline V lookup: CDR1 SGHNT, CDR2 YYREEE (reference sequence). Trimming cost V 4 bases and J 6 bases; bases outside gene matches: 6. The CDR3 is 14 amino acids.

This CDR3 is CASTYSGGAETQYF. In nucleotides, the CDR3 is TGTGCCAGCACCTATAGCGGGGGGGCGGAGACCCAGTACTTC. This chain links TRBV5-4 with TRBJ2-5, with 11 nucleotides matching TRBD2. V trimming: 6 bases; J trimming: 5 bases; junction bases outside the gene matches: 6. This CDR3 has 14 residues. Germline CDR1 reads SGHNT; CDR2 reads YYREEE (reference sequence).

This CDR3 reads CASSSRLADYNTQYF. The CDR3 DNA follows: TGTGCCAGCAGCTCCCGACTAGCGGATTATAATACGCAGTATTTT. The V gene is TRBV7-8, the J gene TRBJ2-3; 9 bases are a match to TRBD2. The CDR3 has 15 residues. The V segment lost 4 bases and the J segment 7 bases; nucleotides outside the gene matches: 9. CDR1 and CDR2 from the germline V gene are SGHVS and FQNEAQ.

A few counts support this clone. Other DNA sequences of this sample code for an identical CDR3. The chain employs TRBV7-2 and TRBJ1-3; no reliable D call. V lost 3 bases, J lost 0 bases, and 6 bases lay in between. CDR1 SGHTA and CDR2 FQGNSA come from the germline V gene. The CDR3 length is 14 residues. CDR3: CASSFSLSGNTIYF. In DNA, the CDR3 is TGTGCCAGCAGCTTTAGTCTCTCTGGAAACACCATATATTTT.

J is TRBJ1-2 and V is TRBV7-9; D is undetermined. The CDR3 extends over 15 amino acids. CDR1 and CDR2 from the germline V gene are SEHNR and FQNEAQ (reference sequence). V lost 5 bases, J lost 0 bases, and 13 bases lay in between. CDR3: CASSHPSIANYGYTF. DNA of the CDR3: TGTGCCAGCAGCCATCCCTCGATAGCTAACTATGGCTACACCTTC. The variable domain in full, completed from reference TRBV7-9 and TRBJ1-2, reads DTGVSQNPRHKITKRGQNVTFRCDPISEHNRLYWYRQTLGQGPEFLTYFQNEAQLEKSRLLSDRFSAERPKGSFSTLEIQRTEQGDSAMYLCASSHPSIANYGYTFGSGTRLTVV.

CDR3 in DNA: TGTGCCAGCAGCCAAGAAATAACAGGGGAAAAACTGTTTTTT. Residues: CASSQEITGEKLFF. The rearrangement links TRBV4-2 to TRBJ1-4; D perhaps matches TRBD1 (6 bases). Germline V gene lookup returns CDR1 LGHNA and CDR2 YNFKEQ. V lost 0 bases and J lost 8, with 10 bases in between. CDR3 size: 14 residues.

The V gene is TRBV7-9, the J gene TRBJ2-7; 9 nucleotides line up with TRBD1. The J segment lost 2 bases and the V segment lost 5 bases, leaving 7 bases of the junction unmatched. Germline values: CDR1 SEHNR, CDR2 FQNEAQ (reference sequence). The CDR3 covers 15 residues. The CDR3 protein is CASSPRQGVPYEQYF. In DNA, the CDR3 is TGTGCCAGCAGCCCCAGACAGGGGGTACCCTACGAGCAGTACTTC.

The chain carries TRBV6-5 and TRBJ2-7; 11 bases line up with TRBD2. The CDR3 is 13 residues long. Germline CDR1 is MNHEY and CDR2 is SVGAGI. The CDR3 loop reads CATTGTSGYEQYF. In DNA form, the CDR3 reads TGTGCTACAACCGGGACTAGCGGCTACGAGCAGTACTTC.

This chain joins TRBV9 and TRBJ1-4; no firm D call. CDR3 length: 14 amino acids. V dropped 3 bases and J dropped 4 bases, with 10 bases sitting between them. Germline V CDR1 and CDR2: SGDLS, YYNGEE. The CDR3 loop reads CASSGGGNNEKLFF. The CDR3 coding sequence is TGTGCCAGCAGCGGTGGCGGTAATAATGAAAAACTGTTTTTT.

The genes are TRBV6-2 or TRBV6-3 and TRBJ2-7; 9 bases match TRBD2. The length of the CDR3 is 14 residues. CDR1 and CDR2 (germline): MNHEY, SVGEGT. The junction had 2 bases not matched to a gene; V was cut back by 4 bases and J by 1 base. The chain's CDR3 is CASSSSGTSYEQYF. CDR3 sequence (DNA): TGTGCCAGCAGTTCTAGCGGGACATCCTACGAGCAGTACTTC.

The sample holds one count of this clone. This chain connects TRBV19 to TRBJ2-1, with 8 bases matching TRBD1. The junction had 7 bases not matched to a gene; V was cut back by 4 bases and J by 5 bases. From germline, CDR1 is LNHDA and CDR2 SQIVND (reference sequence). The CDR3 has 15 residues. The CDR3 DNA is TGTGCCAGTAGTAACGACAGGGGAGATAACAATGAGCAGTTCTTC. It specifies CASSNDRGDNNEQFF.